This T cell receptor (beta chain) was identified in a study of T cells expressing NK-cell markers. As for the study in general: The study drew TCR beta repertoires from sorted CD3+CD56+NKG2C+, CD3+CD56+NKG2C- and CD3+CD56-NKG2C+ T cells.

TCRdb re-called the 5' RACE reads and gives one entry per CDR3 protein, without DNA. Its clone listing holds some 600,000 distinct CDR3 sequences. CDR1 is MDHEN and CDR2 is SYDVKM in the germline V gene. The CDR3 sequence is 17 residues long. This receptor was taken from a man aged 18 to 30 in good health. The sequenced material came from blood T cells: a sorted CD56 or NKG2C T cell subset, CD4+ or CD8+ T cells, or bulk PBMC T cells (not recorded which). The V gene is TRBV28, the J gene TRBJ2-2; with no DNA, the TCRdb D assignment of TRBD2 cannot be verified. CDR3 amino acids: CASSLSSGNANTGELFF.